What follows are 32 T cell receptor beta chains derived from one specimen sequenced in a study of T cell changes during pregnancy in multiple sclerosis. Sequencing used immunoSEQ multiplex PCR; TCRdb keeps in-frame clones, though not all of them. The sample consists of around 40,000 clones, 90% of them appearing once. Sequencing used CD4+ T cells from peripheral blood mononuclear cells, obtained in the second trimester of pregnancy. All receptors come from a female donor with multiple sclerosis, enrolled in a pregnancy study.

The V gene is TRBV5-6, the J gene TRBJ1-5; D perhaps matches TRBD1 (5 bases). Germline V gives CDR1 SGHDT, CDR2 YYEEEE. This CDR3 contains 14 residues. V dropped 2 bases and J dropped 0 bases, with 6 bases sitting between them. CDR3 sequence (DNA): TGTGCCAGCAGCTTCAGGGTTAGCAATCAGCCCCAGCATTTT. Protein: CASSFRVSNQPQHF.

This rearrangement joins TRBV6-1 to TRBJ2-7; D uncertain. This CDR3 is built from 14 residues. The V gene lost 0 bases and the J gene lost 1 base, with 7 bases spanning the gap. Germline V lookup: CDR1 MNHNS, CDR2 SASEGT. Here the CDR3 DNA reads TGTGCCAGCAGTGAAGCTCTAGTTTCCTACGAGCAGTACTTC. This encodes CASSEALVSYEQYF.

This chain links TRBV19 with TRBJ1-2; 11 nucleotides line up with TRBD1. The CDR3 extends over 15 amino acids. J gave up 4 bases and V 8 bases, and 9 bases lay outside the gene matches. The V gene's germline CDR1 is LNHDA and CDR2 SQIVND (reference sequence). CDR3 nucleotide sequence: TGTGCCAGTTGGGATGCCGGGACAGGGGGCTATGGCTACACCTTC. Its protein product is CASWDAGTGGYGYTF.

The chain uses TRBV9 and TRBJ2-1; 8 bases agree with TRBD1. This CDR3 has 14 residues. The V gene's germline CDR1 is SGDLS and CDR2 YYNGEE. V shed 7 bases, J shed 4 bases, and the junction held 7 bases outside the gene matches. The CDR3 region has the DNA TGTGCCAGCGGTCAGGGGGCGACTTACAATGAGCAGTTCTTC. It specifies CASGQGATYNEQFF.

This chain connects TRBV19 to TRBJ1-1; no clear D. This CDR3 is 14 amino acids long. V lost 5 bases to trimming and J lost 0 bases, with 10 bases between them. The germline gives CDR1 LNHDA, CDR2 SQIVND (reference sequence). The CDR3 DNA follows: TGTGCCAGTAGTTGGCCTCGGGTGAACACTGAAGCTTTCTTT. This sequence encodes CASSWPRVNTEAFF.

The chain uses TRBV6-1 and TRBJ2-7, with 7 bases matching TRBD1. CDR1 is MNHNS and CDR2 is SASEGT in the germline V gene. V shed 4 bases, J shed 3 bases, and the junction held 6 bases outside the gene matches. This CDR3 comprises 14 residues. CDR3 in DNA: TGTGCCAGCAGTGTCCGGGACAGAAACTACGAGCAGTACTTC. Its translation: CASSVRDRNYEQYF.

The chain combines TRBV5-1 with TRBJ2-5, with D possibly TRBD2 on 5 matching bases. Trimming shortened V by 6 bases and J by 0 bases, and 12 bases separated the two germline ends. Germline loops: CDR1 SGHRS, CDR2 YFSETQ. The CDR3 covers 14 residues. The CDR3 reads CASTWGVYQETQYF. CDR3 DNA sequence: TGCGCCAGCACCTGGGGAGTGTACCAAGAGACCCAGTACTTC.

This clone was seen just once. The chain uses TRBV7-2 and TRBJ2-3; 11 nucleotides line up with TRBD2. CDR3 length: 17 amino acids. CDR1 and CDR2 (germline): SGHTA, FQGNSA. Trimming at V came to 5 bases and at J to 4 bases, leaving 11 bases not matched to a gene. The CDR3 bases are TGTGCCAGCAGCCCTGAATTGACTAGCGGGAAGGCAGATACGCAGTATTTT. Translation: CASSPELTSGKADTQYF.

This chain links TRBV7-9 with TRBJ2-2, with 7 bases identical to TRBD1. The germline V gene has CDR1 SEHNR and CDR2 FQNEAQ (reference sequence). The CDR3 extends over 16 amino acids. The J segment lost 6 bases and the V segment lost 4 bases, leaving 11 bases of the junction unmatched. The CDR3 reads CASSSTTGLGAGELFF. The CDR3 nucleotides read TGTGCCAGCAGCTCGACGACAGGGTTAGGCGCCGGGGAGCTGTTTTTT.

The J gene is TRBJ2-3, the V gene TRBV5-1; 12 positions match TRBD2. The CDR3 covers 16 residues. CDR1 SGHRS and CDR2 YFSETQ come from the germline V gene. Trimming removed 4 bases from V and 5 bases from J; junction bases left unmatched: 8. DNA of the CDR3: TGCGCCAGCAGCATTCTAGCGGGAGGGCCAGTAGATACGCAGTATTTT. It yields the protein CASSILAGGPVDTQYF.

The CDR3 coding sequence is TGTGCCATCAGTGACAGGAACACCGGGGAGCTGTTTTTT. It yields the protein CAISDRNTGELFF. V and J are TRBV10-3 and TRBJ2-2; D remains unclear. This CDR3 has 13 residues. The ends were cut back, 3 bases at V and 1 base at J, with 3 bases in the middle. Germline V gene data show CDR1 as ENHRY and CDR2 as SYGVKD.

J is TRBJ1-6 and V is TRBV4-3; maybe TRBD1 (5 bases). The CDR3 is 13 residues long. V was shortened by 2 bases and J by 9 bases, with 8 bases between the two germline ends. Germline values: CDR1 LGHNA, CDR2 YSLEER. The CDR3 nucleotides read TGCGCCAGCAGCCAATCCAGGGTTTCACCCCTCCACTTT. The encoded protein is CASSQSRVSPLHF.

The chain employs TRBV27 and TRBJ1-3; tentatively, D is TRBD1 (6 bases). Germline CDR1 reads MNHEY; CDR2 reads SMNVEV (reference sequence). The germline V and J ends were trimmed by 5 bases and 3 bases, with 11 bases remaining between them. There are 14 residues in the CDR3. The CDR3 bases are TGTGCCAGCAGTAAAATAGGGGGTGGAAACACCATATATTTT. It specifies CASSKIGGGNTIYF.

V is TRBV4-2 and J is TRBJ2-1; weak D call: TRBD1 (6 bases). V was clipped by 0 bases and J by 2 bases, with 17 bases between them. CDR3 length: 18 residues. Germline assignment: CDR1 LGHNA and CDR2 YNFKEQ. The CDR3 loop reads CASSQEGAAYPPYNEQFF. The CDR3, as DNA: TGTGCCAGCAGCCAAGAGGGGGCAGCATATCCCCCCTACAATGAGCAGTTCTTC.

The CDR3 loop reads CASSRDREYEQYF. CDR3 DNA: TGTGCCAGCAGCCGGGACAGGGAGTACGAGCAGTACTTC. V and J are TRBV6-5 and TRBJ2-7; 9 nucleotides align to TRBD1. The CDR3 is made up of 13 amino acids. After removal of 6 bases from V and 4 bases from J, the junction contained 4 bases not matched to a gene. CDR1 is MNHEY, CDR2 SVGAGI, per germline.

V usage is TRBV18 and J usage is TRBJ1-1; D gene ambiguous. The V and J ends lost 4 bases and 6 bases respectively, with 21 bases between them. The CDR3 has 16 residues. The germline V gene has CDR1 KGHSH and CDR2 LQKENI. This chain's CDR3 is CASSLTGGGSYSEAFF. The CDR3 DNA reads TGTGCCAGCTCACTAACGGGAGGAGGGAGTTACTCTGAAGCTTTCTTT.

This clone has just one count. The chain uses TRBV6-5 and TRBJ1-2; possibly TRBD1 for D (5 bases). This CDR3 is 14 amino acids long. CDR1 is MNHEY, CDR2 SVGAGI, per germline. The V end was cut by 10 bases, the J end by 5 bases, with 20 bases between. CDR3 residues: CATITPNQGYGYTF. CDR3 in DNA: TGTGCCACCATAACCCCAAACCAGGGATATGGCTACACCTTC.

The rearrangement uses TRBV7-9 and TRBJ2-3; unclear D gene. Germline V gene sequence: CDR1 SEHNR, CDR2 FQNEAQ (reference sequence). Trimming took off 3 bases at V and 1 base at J, with 5 bases between the two ends. This CDR3 spans 13 amino acids. The CDR3 loop reads CASSFVGTDTQYF. CDR3 nucleotide sequence: TGTGCCAGCAGCTTTGTCGGCACAGATACGCAGTATTTT.

The chain recombines TRBV2 with TRBJ1-1; D uncertain. Germline V gene data show CDR1 as SNHLY and CDR2 as FYNNEI. The CDR3 is 13 amino acids. Trimming shortened V by 7 bases and J by 0 bases, and 9 bases separated the two germline ends. CDR3 in amino acids: CASNRYMNTEAFF. The CDR3 DNA follows: TGTGCCAGCAACCGTTACATGAACACTGAAGCTTTCTTT.

The CDR3 nucleotides read TGTGCCAGCAGCTTAGTTCTCGAGGGCGAGCAGTACTTC. Translation gives CASSLVLEGEQYF. The V gene is TRBV11-3, the J gene TRBJ2-7, with D maybe TRBD2 (5 bases). The CDR3 totals 13 residues. The germline gives CDR1 SGHNT, CDR2 YENEEA. Trimming pared 1 base from V and 6 bases from J, leaving 10 bases between.

The rearrangement uses TRBV19 and TRBJ2-3, with 9 bases matching TRBD1. The CDR3 consists of 14 residues. The junction had 4 bases not matched to a gene; V was cut back by 5 bases and J by 4 bases. The germline gives CDR1 LNHDA, CDR2 SQIVND (reference sequence). This CDR3 reads CASSERTGADTQYF. In DNA form, the CDR3 reads TGTGCCAGTAGTGAAAGGACAGGGGCAGATACGCAGTATTTT.

This clone was counted only a few times. This chain uses TRBV18 with TRBJ1-1, with 9 bases lining up with TRBD1. V gave up 4 bases and J gave up 6 bases; unmatched junction bases: 9. Germline CDR1 KGHSH, CDR2 LQKENI. This CDR3 is built from 15 residues. CDR3 coding DNA: TGTGCCAGCTCACAAACCCCGGGACAGGGACCTGAAGCTTTCTTT. Residues: CASSQTPGQGPEAFF.

The rearrangement uses TRBV27 and TRBJ2-7; D ambiguous. The CDR3 runs 14 residues. Germline CDR1 MNHEY, CDR2 SMNVEV (reference sequence). V lost 3 bases to trimming and J lost 1 base, with 10 bases between them. CDR3 in amino acids: CASSFSFGSYEQYF. CDR3 sequence (DNA): TGTGCCAGCAGTTTTAGCTTTGGGTCCTACGAGCAGTACTTC.

This clone has a single count. This chain connects TRBV4-1 to TRBJ1-1; 8 nucleotides align to TRBD1. Germline-derived CDR1 and CDR2 are MGHRA and YSYEKL. The CDR3 is 15 amino acids. The V segment lost 0 bases and the J segment 7 bases; nucleotides outside the gene matches: 7. The DNA of the CDR3 is TGCGCCAGCAGCCAAGAGAAGGAGACAGGGGTTGAAGCTTTCTTT. Its protein is CASSQEKETGVEAFF.

In its sample, this clone was seen a few times. This chain uses TRBV4-1 with TRBJ2-1, with TRBD2 matching 8 bases. This CDR3 is 15 amino acids long. V was clipped by 1 base and J by 5 bases; unmatched bases: 4. CDR1 and CDR2 (germline): MGHRA, YSYEKL. The CDR3 is CASSQAGLAHNEQFF. The CDR3 nucleotides read TGCGCCAGCAGCCAAGCCGGACTAGCCCACAATGAGCAGTTCTTC.

The J gene is TRBJ1-2, the V gene TRBV5-8; TRBD1 might be the D (6 bases). The CDR3 loop spans 15 amino acids. The germline V gene has CDR1 SGHTS and CDR2 YDEGEE. The V end lost 1 base, the J end lost 3 bases, and 13 bases lay between the germline ends. CDR3 sequence reads: CASSLRVGQHYGYTF. CDR3 in DNA: TGTGCCAGCAGCTTGAGAGTCGGACAGCACTATGGCTACACCTTC.

The V call is TRBV6-6, the J call TRBJ1-3; 7 bases line up with TRBD1. V shed 8 bases and J 4 bases; nucleotides not matched to a gene: 8. The CDR3 consists of 14 residues. The germline V gene has CDR1 MNHNY and CDR2 SVGAGI (reference sequence). CDR3 region: CASDPTGVGNTIYF. The DNA for the CDR3 is TGTGCCAGCGACCCAACAGGGGTGGGAAACACCATATATTTT.

The chain recombines TRBV5-1 with TRBJ2-3; TRBD2 is a possible D gene (5 bases). The CDR3 is 15 residues long. V dropped 0 bases and J dropped 2 bases, with 10 bases sitting between them. CDR1 is SGHRS and CDR2 is YFSETQ in the germline V gene. The CDR3 protein is CASSLGGLYTDTQYF. The CDR3 nucleotides read TGCGCCAGCAGCTTGGGAGGGCTATACACAGATACGCAGTATTTT.

This clone was seen just once. The chain is built from TRBV6-1 and TRBJ2-2, with 8 bases matching TRBD2. The CDR3 contains 15 residues. Per germline, CDR1 MNHNS and CDR2 SASEGT. After removal of 9 bases from V and 4 bases from J, the junction contained 10 bases not matched to a gene. The CDR3 DNA is TGTGCCAGTGTACGAGCGGGAGATGTCACCGGGGAGCTGTTTTTT. It codes for CASVRAGDVTGELFF.

The genes are TRBV5-1 and TRBJ2-7, with TRBD1 identical over 7 bases. The V and J ends lost 2 bases and 2 bases, in that order; junction bases with no gene match: 4. The CDR3 runs 14 residues. Germline CDR1 SGHRS, CDR2 YFSETQ. CDR3 coding DNA: TGCGCCAGCAGCTTACGACAGGGACCCTACGAGCAGTACTTC. Its translation is CASSLRQGPYEQYF.

This sequence joins TRBV30 and TRBJ1-3; 7 positions agree with TRBD1. This CDR3 is 14 amino acids long. The ends lost 0 bases at V and 8 bases at J; junction bases unmatched: 7. Germline assignment: CDR1 GTSNPN and CDR2 SVGIG (reference sequence). The CDR3 DNA reads as TGTGCCTGGAGTGTATTACAGGGGAGAGACACCATATATTTT. This encodes CAWSVLQGRDTIYF.

The chain links TRBV11-2 to TRBJ2-5, with TRBD1 matching 9 bases. CDR3 size: 15 residues. After removal of 1 base from V and 5 bases from J, the junction contained 5 bases not matched to a gene. In germline, CDR1 is SGHAT, CDR2 FQNNGV. The CDR3 reads CASSLAGTGRETQYF. As DNA, the CDR3 is TGTGCCAGCAGCTTAGCCGGGACAGGGCGGGAGACCCAGTACTTC.